This T cell receptor (beta chain) was observed in a study of cytomegalovirus exposure and HLA in healthy donors. Study in general: Among fewer than 500 genotyped donors, roughly 81% fell in the Caucasian-associated ancestry cluster.

PCR involved 60 Vbeta and 13 Jbeta primers. Method: immunoSEQ multiplex PCR; TCRdb's copy keeps in-frame clones and lacks some. The sample has approximately 130,000 clones, around 85% seen once. Notes on this clone: Its antigen is not identified.

CDR3 length: 13 residues. The V and J ends lost 7 bases and 6 bases respectively, with 15 bases between them. Looked up from germline, CDR1 is SEHNR and CDR2 is FQNEAQ (reference sequence). Overall study findings and caveats: The productive fraction for most TCR beta V segments was about 87% or about 30% in an earlier analysis. Reportedly, a later analysis found an Asian-associated ancestry cluster had fewer N-insertions than the roughly 670-donor mean.

This receptor was identified in a woman in her 30s in good health and CMV-seropositive. The specimen sequenced was PBMCs. This rearrangement joins TRBV7-9 to TRBJ1-1; D unresolved. Here the CDR3 reads CASTLPGSAEAFF. The DNA of the CDR3 is TGTGCCAGCACCCTCCCGGGGAGCGCTGAAGCTTTCTTT.